The following is a T cell receptor (beta chain) sequence with its context. Original data processing: Researchers report that nucleated cell counts were estimated from reference gene primer amplification. Here immunoSEQ multiplex PCR was the method, and the copy in TCRdb shows in-frame clones only, minus some. V, J and clone size reflect that table, while D and trimming were determined from the DNA. Of about 400,000 clones detected, approximately 85% appear once; the ten largest clones hold approximately 2.1%. The V end was cut by 3 bases, the J end by 3 bases, with 8 bases between. Germline lookup yields CDR1 ENHRY and CDR2 SYGVKD. The CDR3 spans 13 residues. This record belongs to a study of blood T cell repertoires in COVID-19. Study background: Sites in the United States, Italy and Spain provided acute and convalescent COVID-19 samples.

Each participant's cohort was designated according to participant-reported clinical history. The chain couples TRBV10-3 to TRBJ2-5; maybe TRBD1 (5 bases). The sample consisted of PBMCs or T cells enriched from blood (not recorded which). This TCR derives from a woman aged 35 to 49 with acute COVID-19. The CDR3 nucleotides read TGTGCCATCAGTGATGCCAGGGAAGAGACCCAGTACTTC. It translates to CAISDAREETQYF.